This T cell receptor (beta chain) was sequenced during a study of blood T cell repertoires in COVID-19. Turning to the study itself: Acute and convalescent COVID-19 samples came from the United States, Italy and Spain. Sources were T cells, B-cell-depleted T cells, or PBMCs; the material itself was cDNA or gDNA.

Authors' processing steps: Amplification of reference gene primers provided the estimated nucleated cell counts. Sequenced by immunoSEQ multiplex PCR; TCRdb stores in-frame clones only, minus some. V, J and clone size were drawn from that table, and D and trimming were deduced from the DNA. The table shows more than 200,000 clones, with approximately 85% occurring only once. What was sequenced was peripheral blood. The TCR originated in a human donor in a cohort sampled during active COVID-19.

The CDR3 is CASGQNNSPLHF. CDR3 DNA sequence: TGTGCCTCGGGACAAAATAATTCACCCCTCCACTTT. The rearrangement links TRBV30 to TRBJ1-6, with a possible D match to TRBD1 (6 bases). Germline assignment: CDR1 GTSNPN and CDR2 SVGIG (reference sequence). Trimming removed 7 bases from V and 5 bases from J, with 9 bases in between. The CDR3 loop spans 12 amino acids.